A single sample is the source of the 10 T cell receptor beta chains below, sequenced in a study of T cells in Graves' hyperthyroidism and ophthalmopathy. RNA transcripts were the template for amplifying TCR beta CDR3 regions. First-round RT-PCR with HTBI primers amplified the TCR CDR3 region. TCRdb called the multiplex PCR reads again in MiXCR, with one record for every CDR3 protein. Of about 410,000 distinct CDR3 sequences listed, over 12% were seen once; the top ten hold around 14%. Sequenced input: blood. The receptor set was obtained from a man between 18 and 35 years old with Graves' ophthalmopathy.

In this sample, this clonotype turned up a few times. This chain connects TRBV19 to TRBJ1-2; D may be TRBD1 (6 bases). CDR1 is LNHDA and CDR2 is SQIVND in the germline V gene (reference sequence). The CDR3 has 11 residues. The chain's CDR3 is CVGRGRKGYTF. Written as DNA, the CDR3 is TGTGTCGGTAGGGGGAGAAAAGGCTACACCTTC.

In this sample, this clonotype turned up a few times. The DNA for the CDR3 is TGCAGTGCTAGAGGGCTAACACAATCCTACGAGCAGTACTTC. Its translation: CSARGLTQSYEQYF. The rearrangement uses TRBV20-1 and TRBJ2-7, with D unresolved. The germline gives CDR1 DFQATT, CDR2 SNEGSKA (reference sequence). The CDR3 consists of 14 residues. Trimming removed 1 base at V and 1 base at J, with 11 bases between.

Many counts were recorded for this clonotype. The chain uses TRBV6-1 and TRBJ2-7, with D tentatively TRBD2 (5 bases). Germline CDR1 MNHNS, CDR2 SASEGT. Trimming pared 4 bases from V and 4 bases from J, leaving 17 bases between. CDR3 length: 15 residues. The DNA of the CDR3 is TGTGCCAGCAGTGCAAGGACGCTAGCTGGATACGAGCAGTACTTC. It specifies CASSARTLAGYEQYF.

The sample holds a few counts of this clonotype. The CDR3 region has the DNA TGTGCCAGCAGCTCCCCGGGGCTGACCTCTGGAAACACCATATATTTT. Protein sequence: CASSSPGLTSGNTIYF. The chain uses TRBV7-9 and TRBJ1-3; tentatively, D is TRBD1 (5 bases). V lost 4 bases to trimming and J lost 0 bases, with 13 bases between them. Per the germline V gene, CDR1 is SEHNR and CDR2 is FQNEAQ (reference sequence). The CDR3 loop spans 16 amino acids.

This clonotype has a handful of counts. The chain combines TRBV10-1 with TRBJ2-7, with D possibly matching TRBD1 (5 bases). CDR3 length: 14 amino acids. The germline V gene encodes CDR1 WNHNN and CDR2 SYGVQD (reference sequence). The germline V and J ends were trimmed by 3 bases and 1 base, with 10 bases remaining between them. CDR3 residues: CASSEGVKSYEQYF. As DNA, the CDR3 is TGCGCCAGCAGTGAAGGGGTGAAATCCTACGAGCAGTACTTC.

On this clonotype itself: With a much larger clone just one base away, this may be a read error. Because the CDR3 is missing its conserved closing phenylalanine or tryptophan, this is likely a read error. The chain is built from TRBV2 and TRBJ2-7; no reliable D call. Germline CDR1 SNHLY, CDR2 FYNNEI. V lost 4 bases to trimming and J lost 7 bases, with 5 bases between them. The CDR3 spans 10 residues. CDR3 residues: CASSGAEQYL. CDR3 coding DNA: TGTGCCAGCAGTGGTGCTGAGCAGTACCTC.

There are many counts of this clonotype. The chain recombines TRBV30 with TRBJ1-1; D is unclear. V lost 0 bases and J 5 bases, leaving 10 bases between the germline ends. The germline CDR1 and CDR2 sequences are GTSNPN and SVGIG (reference sequence). This CDR3 contains 13 residues. This chain's CDR3 is CAWSVGGKTEAFF. The CDR3 nucleotides read TGTGCCTGGAGTGTAGGTGGGAAGACTGAAGCTTTCTTT.

This clonotype was seen at least ten times. V is TRBV30 and J is TRBJ2-5; perhaps TRBD1 as D (6 bases). The ends were cut back, 2 bases at V and 2 bases at J, with 9 bases in the middle. The germline gives CDR1 GTSNPN, CDR2 SVGIG (reference sequence). The CDR3 is 13 amino acids. As DNA, the CDR3 is TGTGCCTGGAGTCCCAGGGGACAAGAGACCCAGTACTTC. Translation: CAWSPRGQETQYF.

This clonotype came up a few times. The chain couples TRBV7-9 to TRBJ1-5; perhaps TRBD1 as D (5 bases). CDR3 length: 14 amino acids. Trimming stripped 5 bases from V and 7 bases from J, with 15 bases between. In germline, CDR1 is SEHNR, CDR2 FQNEAQ (reference sequence). The CDR3, as DNA: TGTGCCAGCAGCCCCACCGGGGGGGGGCAGCCCCAGCATTTT. Amino acids: CASSPTGGGQPQHF.

This clonotype was recorded many times. The chain is built from TRBV20-1 and TRBJ2-1; 9 bases are shared with TRBD1. The CDR3 totals 15 residues. The V and J ends lost 6 bases and 4 bases, in that order; junction bases with no gene match: 10. The germline gives CDR1 DFQATT, CDR2 SNEGSKA (reference sequence). The CDR3 loop reads CSAERTGALYNEQFF. The CDR3 DNA follows: TGCAGTGCCGAGAGGACAGGGGCCCTTTACAATGAGCAGTTCTTC.